Following are 28 T cell receptor beta chains from one sample sequenced in a study of cytomegalovirus exposure and HLA in healthy donors. The table came from immunoSEQ multiplex PCR; TCRdb's copy has only in-frame clones and leaves some out. The sample includes 55,000 to 75,000 clones, about 95% of them seen just once. The sample comprised PBMCs. These receptors all stem from a woman aged 18-35 years in good health and CMV-seronegative.

The chain combines TRBV6-6 with TRBJ2-7; D may be TRBD2 (6 bases). The CDR3 sequence is 16 residues long. Trimming took off 2 bases at V and 0 bases at J, with 14 bases between the two ends. Germline CDR1 MNHNY, CDR2 SVGAGI (reference sequence). The CDR3 DNA is TGTGCCAGCAGTTACCCCCGCGGGGCTAGCTCCTACGAGCAGTACTTC. This translates into CASSYPRGASSYEQYF.

This sequence joins TRBV18 and TRBJ2-7, with TRBD1 as a possible D gene (5 bases). CDR1 and CDR2 from the germline V gene are KGHSH and LQKENI. The CDR3 totals 13 residues. The V end was cut by 1 base, the J end by 6 bases, with 10 bases between. CDR3 protein: CASSPLDSSEQYF. The DNA of the CDR3 is TGTGCCAGCTCACCACTTGACAGCTCCGAGCAGTACTTC.

The rearrangement uses TRBV25-1 and TRBJ2-5, with D perhaps TRBD2 (6 bases). CDR3 size: 15 residues. Trimming took 0 bases from V and 0 from J, leaving 8 bases between them. The V gene's germline CDR1 is MGHDK and CDR2 SYGVNS. This chain's CDR3 is CASSEYWGDQETQYF. The CDR3 DNA reads as TGTGCCAGCAGTGAATATTGGGGGGACCAAGAGACCCAGTACTTC.

The genes are TRBV10-3 and TRBJ2-3; 16 bases fit TRBD2. Trimming took 6 bases from V and 1 from J; bases not matched to a gene: 1. This CDR3 is built from 16 residues. Germline CDR1 reads ENHRY; CDR2 reads SYGVKD. As DNA, the CDR3 is TGTGCCATCAGCGGGACTAGCGGGAGGGGCACAGATACGCAGTATTTT. It codes for CAISGTSGRGTDTQYF.

This rearrangement joins TRBV5-1 to TRBJ1-1, with D perhaps TRBD1 (6 bases). V dropped 0 bases and J dropped 4 bases, with 10 bases sitting between them. The CDR3 is 14 residues long. The germline V gene has CDR1 SGHRS and CDR2 YFSETQ. As DNA, the CDR3 is TGCGCCAGCAGCTTGGGGGGAGGGGGCACTGAAGCTTTCTTT. This codes for CASSLGGGGTEAFF.

This clone was seen a few times. The chain carries TRBV7-9 and TRBJ1-2; possibly TRBD1 for D (5 bases). The CDR3 extends over 14 amino acids. Trimming removed 5 bases at V and 8 bases at J, with 18 bases between. Germline values: CDR1 SEHNR, CDR2 FQNEAQ (reference sequence). The CDR3 region has the DNA TGTGCCAGCAGCCTCGCGGGGGACGGCGAGGGCTACACCTTC. The encoded protein is CASSLAGDGEGYTF.

The V and J genes are TRBV18 and TRBJ2-5; tentative D call: TRBD2 (5 bases). V lost 3 bases and J lost 7, with 15 bases in between. Germline V gene lookup returns CDR1 KGHSH and CDR2 LQKENI. This CDR3 is built from 14 residues. The CDR3 bases are TGTGCCAGCTCACCTTCTGAACTAGAGGTGACCCAGTACTTC. As protein: CASSPSELEVTQYF.

The chain recombines TRBV7-8 with TRBJ2-1; the D is unclear. The CDR3 loop spans 14 amino acids. V was clipped by 1 base and J by 4 bases, with 8 bases between them. The V gene's germline CDR1 is SGHVS and CDR2 FQNEAQ. The CDR3 coding sequence is TGTGCCAGCAGCTTAGTTGAGCTTTACAATGAGCAGTTCTTC. Translated, it gives CASSLVELYNEQFF.

This rearrangement joins TRBV10-1 to TRBJ2-1; the D gene is possibly TRBD1 (6 bases). Trimming cost V 10 bases and J 12 bases, with 22 bases left between them. Germline CDR1 and CDR2: WNHNN and SYGVQD (reference sequence). This CDR3 is built from 13 residues. CDR3: CATNRDTDAGQFF. In nucleotides, the CDR3 is TGCGCCACCAACCGGGACACCGACGCGGGGCAGTTCTTC.

The chain employs TRBV10-3 and TRBJ1-5; D gene uncertain. The germline gives CDR1 ENHRY, CDR2 SYGVKD. The CDR3 is 13 amino acids. V was pared by 6 bases and J by 4 bases, with 10 bases between. In nucleotides, the CDR3 is TGTGCCATCAGGGAGGGCGGAAATCAGCCCCAGCATTTT. This sequence encodes CAIREGGNQPQHF.

The chain employs TRBV19 and TRBJ2-4, with TRBD2 identical over 10 bases. The CDR3 spans 15 residues. Germline V gene lookup returns CDR1 LNHDA and CDR2 SQIVND (reference sequence). The V and J ends lost 7 bases and 1 base, in that order; junction bases with no gene match: 4. In DNA, the CDR3 is TGTGCCAGTACGGGACTAGCGTCTGCCAAAAACATTCAGTACTTC. Protein sequence: CASTGLASAKNIQYF.

This CDR3 is CAWRGTGASQPQHF. CDR3 nucleotide sequence: TGTGCCTGGAGGGGGACAGGGGCGAGTCAGCCCCAGCATTTT. The chain employs TRBV30 and TRBJ1-5, with 10 bases matching TRBD1. Trimming cost V 3 bases and J 6 bases; bases outside gene matches: 5. The V gene's germline CDR1 is GTSNPN and CDR2 SVGIG (reference sequence). The CDR3 is made up of 14 amino acids.

The CDR3 reads CASSEGGGVSSYNEQFF. In DNA form, the CDR3 reads TGTGCCAGCAGCGAAGGAGGGGGGGTGAGCTCCTACAATGAGCAGTTCTTC. The chain uses TRBV9 and TRBJ2-1; a possible D gene is TRBD2 (7 bases). The germline V gene encodes CDR1 SGDLS and CDR2 YYNGEE. V was cut by 3 bases and J by 0 bases, with 16 bases left in between. The CDR3 totals 17 residues.

The chain joins TRBV7-2 to TRBJ2-5; 8 bases map to TRBD1. The junction had 4 bases not matched to a gene; V was cut back by 0 bases and J by 7 bases. The germline V gene encodes CDR1 SGHTA and CDR2 FQGNSA. This CDR3 region has 14 residues. The CDR3 region is CASSLADRAGTQYF. As DNA, the CDR3 is TGTGCCAGCAGCTTAGCGGACAGGGCCGGGACCCAGTACTTC.

CDR3: CASSIRSQGGEQYF. The CDR3 region has the DNA TGTGCCAGTAGTATACGGTCCCAGGGGGGCGAGCAGTACTTC. The J gene is TRBJ2-7, the V gene TRBV19; a weak D match, TRBD1 (7 bases). The V end lost 2 bases, the J end lost 6 bases, and 14 bases lay between the germline ends. The CDR3 has 14 amino acids. In germline, CDR1 is LNHDA, CDR2 SQIVND (reference sequence). Using reference TRBV19 and TRBJ2-7 for the parts outside the CDR3, the full variable domain is DGGITQSPKYLFRKEGQNVTLSCEQNLNHDAMYWYRQDPGQGLRLIYYSQIVNDFQKGDIAEGYSVSREKKESFPLTVTSAQKNPTAFYLCASSIRSQGGEQYFGPGTRLTVT.

The V gene is TRBV6-1, the J gene TRBJ1-1; a possible D gene is TRBD1 (5 bases). The CDR3 contains 13 residues. The V gene's germline CDR1 is MNHNS and CDR2 SASEGT. V lost 6 bases to trimming and J lost 11 bases, with 19 bases between them. CDR3 in amino acids: CASSGEPGTSAFF. In nucleotides, the CDR3 is TGTGCCAGCAGCGGAGAACCCGGGACTTCGGCTTTCTTT.

The chain links TRBV19 to TRBJ2-7; TRBD1 agrees at 11 bases. The ends lost 9 bases at V and 7 bases at J; junction bases unmatched: 8. CDR3 length: 13 amino acids. The germline V gene encodes CDR1 LNHDA and CDR2 SQIVND (reference sequence). CDR3 in DNA: TGTGCCAGCACTAGGGACAGGGGGAGTGAGCAGTACTTC. It is translated as CASTRDRGSEQYF. Filled out from reference TRBV19 and TRBJ2-7, the complete variable domain reads DGGITQSPKYLFRKEGQNVTLSCEQNLNHDAMYWYRQDPGQGLRLIYYSQIVNDFQKGDIAEGYSVSREKKESFPLTVTSAQKNPTAFYLCASTRDRGSEQYFGPGTRLTVT.

The rearrangement links TRBV7-7 to TRBJ2-7; D is undetermined. Trimming took off 1 base at V and 2 bases at J, with 6 bases between the two ends. Germline lookup yields CDR1 SSHAT and CDR2 FNYEAQ (reference sequence). The length of the CDR3 is 13 residues. The CDR3 DNA is TGTGCCAGCAGCTTAGGGGCGACCTACGAGCAGTACTTC. Its protein product is CASSLGATYEQYF. Complete variable domain (other parts from reference TRBV7-7 and TRBJ2-7): GAGVSQSPRYKVTKRGQDVTLRCDPISSHATLYWYQQALGQGPEFLTYFNYEAQPDKSGLPSDRFSAERPEGSISTLTIQRTEQRDSAMYRCASSLGATYEQYFGPGTRLTVT.

This clone was picked up one time. The V call is TRBV9, the J call TRBJ2-2; weak D call: TRBD1 (6 bases). This CDR3 spans 15 amino acids. Germline assignment: CDR1 SGDLS and CDR2 YYNGEE. Trimming stripped 3 bases from V and 8 bases from J, with 17 bases between. The CDR3 sequence: CASSAGTPFGGELFF. DNA for the CDR3: TGTGCCAGCAGCGCCGGGACACCTTTTGGTGGGGAGCTGTTTTTT.

This clone was found once. This chain links TRBV7-7 with TRBJ2-1; 9 nucleotides match TRBD2. CDR1 is SSHAT and CDR2 is FNYEAQ in the germline V gene (reference sequence). Trimming removed 1 base from V and 6 bases from J; junction bases left unmatched: 1. This CDR3 has 14 amino acids. The CDR3 bases are TGTGCCAGCAGCTTAGGACTAGCGGCCAATGAGCAGTTCTTC. It specifies CASSLGLAANEQFF.

The chain is built from TRBV7-6 and TRBJ2-1; TRBD1 matches 12 bases. The CDR3 loop spans 16 amino acids. V was pared by 5 bases and J by 12 bases, with 14 bases of the junction left unmatched. Looked up from germline, CDR1 is SGHVS and CDR2 is FNYEAQ. The CDR3 nucleotides are TGTGCCAGCAGCCCCCTACCGGGACAGGGGGCGTCGGGGCAGTTCTTC. Translated, it gives CASSPLPGQGASGQFF. Using reference TRBV7-6 and TRBJ2-1 for the parts outside the CDR3, the full variable domain is GAGVSQSPRYKVTKRGQDVALRCDPISGHVSLYWYRQALGQGPEFLTYFNYEAQQDKSGLPNDRFSAERPEGSISTLTIQRTEQRDSAMYRCASSPLPGQGASGQFFGPGTRLTVL.

The V and J genes are TRBV6-1 and TRBJ2-3, with a weak D call TRBD2 (6 bases). V shed 5 bases and J shed 3 bases, with 12 bases lying between them. Looked up from germline, CDR1 is MNHNS and CDR2 is SASEGT. The CDR3 has 14 residues. This chain's CDR3 is CASSPRLGTDTQYF. In nucleotides, the CDR3 is TGTGCCAGCAGTCCGCGACTAGGGACAGATACGCAGTATTTT.

The rearrangement joins TRBV30 to TRBJ1-5, with TRBD1 identical over 9 bases. This CDR3 is 14 amino acids long. The V gene end was trimmed by 4 bases and the J gene end by 2 bases; junction bases not matched to a gene: 3. The germline CDR1 and CDR2 sequences are GTSNPN and SVGIG (reference sequence). CDR3: CAWKQGAGNQPQHF. CDR3 DNA sequence: TGTGCCTGGAAACAGGGGGCTGGCAATCAGCCCCAGCATTTT.

V and J are TRBV9 and TRBJ2-1; maybe TRBD2 (6 bases). CDR3 length: 15 residues. V was pared by 3 bases and J by 0 bases, with 10 bases between. Germline CDR1 and CDR2: SGDLS and YYNGEE. In DNA, the CDR3 is TGTGCCAGCAGCGCCTTGGGGGGCTCCTACAATGAGCAGTTCTTC. As protein: CASSALGGSYNEQFF.

The chain links TRBV28 to TRBJ2-1; D perhaps matches TRBD2 (6 bases). With 3 bases removed from V and 3 bases from J, the gap between germline ends came to 18 bases. The germline V gene encodes CDR1 MDHEN and CDR2 SYDVKM. The CDR3 loop spans 17 amino acids. CDR3 sequence (DNA): TGTGCCAGCAGTTTGGGGGGAGCGACTAGGGGCTACAATGAGCAGTTCTTC. It yields the protein CASSLGGATRGYNEQFF.

The chain is built from TRBV4-1 and TRBJ1-4; 8 bases agree with TRBD1. After removal of 2 bases from V and 7 bases from J, the junction contained 12 bases not matched to a gene. The CDR3 is 17 residues long. The germline gives CDR1 MGHRA, CDR2 YSYEKL. CDR3 amino acids: CASSQQRTGTGFEKLFF. CDR3 sequence (DNA): TGCGCCAGCAGCCAACAACGAACCGGGACAGGTTTTGAAAAACTGTTTTTT.

The gene calls are TRBV5-1 and TRBJ2-7; perhaps TRBD1 as D (5 bases). The CDR3 contains 16 residues. Germline V gene data show CDR1 as SGHRS and CDR2 as YFSETQ. V was pared by 0 bases and J by 3 bases, with 16 bases between. Here the CDR3 DNA reads TGCGCCAGCAGCTTGGGGGGCAGGGCCTTAATCTACGAGCAGTACTTC. Protein sequence: CASSLGGRALIYEQYF.

The gene calls are TRBV9 and TRBJ1-1; 10 bases agree with TRBD1. The trim removed 6 bases at V and 5 bases at J, leaving 7 bases unmatched. Germline V lookup: CDR1 SGDLS, CDR2 YYNGEE. This CDR3 contains 14 residues. CDR3 nucleotide sequence: TGTGCCAGCACCTCCACGGGACAGGGGACTGAAGCTTTCTTT. It yields the protein CASTSTGQGTEAFF. Full variable domain (outside the CDR3, taken from reference TRBV9 and TRBJ1-1): DSGVTQTPKHLITATGQRVTLRCSPRSGDLSVYWYQQSLDQGLQFLIQYYNGEERAKGNILERFSAQQFPDLHSELNLSSLELGDSALYFCASTSTGQGTEAFFGQGTRLTVV.